The sequence of this T cell receptor (beta chain) was determined in a study of Graves' ophthalmopathy and Graves' hyperthyroidism. Amplification from RNA transcripts yielded the TCR beta CDR3 regions. First-round RT-PCR used HTBI primers; second-round multiplex PCR followed. TCRdb re-derived calls from the multiplex PCR reads in MiXCR, one entry per CDR3 protein. Altogether a few hundred thousand distinct CDR3 sequences are present, about 35% being singletons, with the ten largest covering about 4.2%. Study-wide findings and caveats: Blood was where most expanded thyroid clonotypes above 0.001 frequency also turned up. Distinction of ophthalmopathy from stable hyperthyroidism by a 13-signature model reached about 87% sensitivity and approximately 80% specificity. For predicting ophthalmopathy progression, the model had about 66% sensitivity and roughly 76% specificity.

Exclusion applied to patients with other autoimmune diseases, uncontrolled infections, pregnancy or lactation. As to this clonotype: The antigen is undetermined.

This sequence was found in an adult man with Graves' hyperthyroidism. Sequencing used peripheral blood or thyroid tissue (not recorded which).

This CDR3 is CASSVFRGGLSGANVLTF. Written as DNA, the CDR3 is TGTGCCAGCAGCGTATTTAGGGGGGGCCTCTCTGGGGCCAACGTCCTGACTTTC. The J gene is TRBJ2-6, the V gene TRBV9; tentatively, D is TRBD2 (7 bases). The CDR3 runs 18 residues. V lost 1 base and J lost 0, with 14 bases in between. CDR1 and CDR2 (germline): SGDLS, YYNGEE.